This entry lists 3 T cell receptor beta chains sequenced from one sample in a study of blood T cells in healthy people across ages. Through a sample-barcoded 5' primer and a J-beta primer mix, a second PCR was run for about 7 to 12 cycles. TCRdb reprocessed the 5' RACE reads with MiXCR, giving one entry per CDR3 protein. The table has hundreds of thousands of distinct CDR3 sequences, 45% to 50% seen once; the top ten hold roughly a third. The sample taken for sequencing was blood. These receptors all come from a woman aged 60-70 years in good health.

This clonotype was detected only a few times. This chain uses TRBV18 with TRBJ2-7; possible D gene TRBD2, 5 bases. The DNA end favors TRBJ2-5, so the J call may be wrong. Germline assignment: CDR1 KGHSH and CDR2 LQKENI. The CDR3 runs 13 residues. CDR3 sequence reads: CASSQDAEGTQYF. CDR3 DNA: TGTGCCAGCTCGCAGGACGCTGAGGGGACCCAGTACTTC.

The chain links TRBV5-4 to TRBJ2-2; TRBD2 is a possible D gene (6 bases). With 4 bases removed from V and 0 bases from J, the gap between germline ends came to 16 bases. This CDR3 contains 17 residues. CDR1 is SGHNT and CDR2 is YYREEE in the germline V gene (reference sequence). The CDR3 loop is CASSARPGLANTGELFF. The CDR3 DNA follows: TGTGCCAGCAGCGCGAGGCCGGGACTGGCGAACACCGGGGAGCTGTTTTTT.

CDR3 protein: CSARPGQMYQETQYF. Written as DNA, the CDR3 is TGCAGTGCCAGACCGGGACAGATGTACCAAGAGACCCAGTACTTC. V is TRBV20-1 and J is TRBJ2-5, with TRBD1 matching 7 bases. The germline V gene has CDR1 DFQATT and CDR2 SNEGSKA (reference sequence). The CDR3 runs 15 residues. V was clipped by 6 bases and J by 0 bases; unmatched bases: 10.